Presented here are 6 T cell receptor beta chains from one specimen sequenced in a study of T-cell reconstitution after alpha-beta-depleted transplantation in children. Unique molecular identifiers were incorporated during preparation of the TCRbeta library. TCRdb ran MiXCR on the PCR reads and lists one entry per CDR3 protein. Of 80,000 or so distinct CDR3 sequences listed, roughly 13% were seen once; the top ten hold 25% to 35%. The source material was PBMCs, mostly from graft donor cells, sampled 180 days after TCRalphabeta/CD19-depleted stem cell transplant. Receptors were obtained from a male patient aged 2 to 10 who had a stem cell transplant for acute lymphoblastic leukemia, so the T cells may come from the graft donor.

This clonotype occurred many times. The chain employs TRBV10-3 and TRBJ2-6; D gene ambiguous. This CDR3 has 18 amino acids. Deletions cut 6 bases from V and 2 bases from J, with 20 bases between. Germline V gene lookup returns CDR1 ENHRY and CDR2 SYGVKD. The CDR3 protein is CAIRRSLGVQTGANVLTF. CDR3 in DNA: TGTGCCATCAGAAGGAGTCTGGGCGTTCAGACTGGGGCCAACGTCCTGACTTTC.

This chain uses TRBV20-1 with TRBJ1-5, with D maybe TRBD1 (6 bases). CDR3 length: 13 residues. Germline V lookup: CDR1 DFQATT, CDR2 SNEGSKA (reference sequence). V lost 0 bases and J lost 7, with 10 bases in between. The CDR3 DNA reads as TGCAGTGCTAGAGAGGGCAGGGGCCAGCCCCAGCATTTT. As protein: CSAREGRGQPQHF.

This chain connects TRBV7-9 to TRBJ1-3; perhaps TRBD1 as D (5 bases). Germline CDR1 and CDR2: SEHNR and FQNEAQ (reference sequence). The CDR3 covers 14 residues. V lost 6 bases, J lost 3 bases, and 12 bases lay in between. For the CDR3, the DNA is TGTGCCAGCAGACCGACAGCTAATGGAAACACCATATATTTT. As protein: CASRPTANGNTIYF.

V usage is TRBV29-1 and J usage is TRBJ2-7; D unresolved. The CDR3 contains 14 residues. V was pared by 6 bases and J by 0 bases, with 15 bases between. Germline V gene lookup returns CDR1 SQVTM and CDR2 ANQGSEA. CDR3 DNA sequence: TGCAGCGTCCGTGTCCCCCTGCTCTCCTACGAGCAGTACTTC. It specifies CSVRVPLLSYEQYF.

The chain employs TRBV7-2 and TRBJ1-1; no definite D call. The CDR3 extends over 15 amino acids. Trimming took off 6 bases at V and 5 bases at J, with 19 bases between the two ends. Germline CDR1 reads SGHTA; CDR2 reads FQGNSA. CDR3 amino acids: CASRVLPRGRTEAFF. In nucleotides, the CDR3 is TGTGCCAGCAGAGTACTCCCCCGTGGACGTACTGAAGCTTTCTTT.

This clonotype was detected a few times. This chain uses TRBV29-1 with TRBJ2-1, with D unresolved. The CDR3 covers 14 residues. Trimming stripped 1 base from V and 4 bases from J, with 11 bases between. Per germline, CDR1 SQVTM and CDR2 ANQGSEA. The CDR3: CSVEGAGSYNEQFF. The DNA of the CDR3 is TGCAGCGTTGAAGGGGCTGGCTCATACAATGAGCAGTTCTTC.